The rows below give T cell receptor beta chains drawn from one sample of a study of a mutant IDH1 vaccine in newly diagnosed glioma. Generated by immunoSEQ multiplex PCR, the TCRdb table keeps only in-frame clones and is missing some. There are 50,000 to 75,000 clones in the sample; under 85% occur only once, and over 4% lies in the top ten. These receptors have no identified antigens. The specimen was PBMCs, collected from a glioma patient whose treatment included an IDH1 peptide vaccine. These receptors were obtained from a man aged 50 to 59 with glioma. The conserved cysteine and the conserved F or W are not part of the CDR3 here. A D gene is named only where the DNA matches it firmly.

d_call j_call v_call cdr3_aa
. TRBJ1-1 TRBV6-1 ASRRQVPLNTEAF
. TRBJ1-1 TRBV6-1 ASSEWRQGAF
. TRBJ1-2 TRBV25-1 ASSDRDGGGYT
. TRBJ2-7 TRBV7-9 ASSSAGGGEQY
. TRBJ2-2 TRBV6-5 ASTWTSGAGELF
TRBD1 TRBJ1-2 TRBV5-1 ASSPDTGGYNYGYT
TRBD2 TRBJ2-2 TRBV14 ASNQGGATGELF
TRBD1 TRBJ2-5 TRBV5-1 ASSETGSGTQY
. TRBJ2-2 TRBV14 ASSPRGTSTNTGELF
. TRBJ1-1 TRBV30 AWSLQVGAGAF
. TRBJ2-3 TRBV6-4 ASSESGVTDTQY
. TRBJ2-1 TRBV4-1 ASSHVAGNYNEQF
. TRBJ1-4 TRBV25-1 ASSNARTDRNEKLF
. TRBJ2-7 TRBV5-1 ASSFRGEGDEQY
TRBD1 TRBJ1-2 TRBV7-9 ASSLQGEYYGYT
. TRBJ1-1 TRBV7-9 ASSLDGGATEAF
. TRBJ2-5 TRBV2 ASSEQRETQY
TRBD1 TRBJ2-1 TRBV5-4 ASSLRTGYNEQF
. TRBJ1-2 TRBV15 ATSLRSGQGNYGYT
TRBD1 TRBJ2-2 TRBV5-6 ASSLAGDRGLDGELF
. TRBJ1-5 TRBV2 ASRDSYSNQPQH
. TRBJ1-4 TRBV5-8 ASSFSGGAGKLF
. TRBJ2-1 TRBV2 ASSEGGEQF
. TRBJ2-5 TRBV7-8 ASSPRGEETQY
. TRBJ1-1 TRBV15 ATTPVREDEAF
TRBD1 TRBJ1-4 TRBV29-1 SVEDRGFNEKLF
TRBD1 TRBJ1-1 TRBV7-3 ASSQGGRRTEAF
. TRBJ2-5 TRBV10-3 AISGGETQY
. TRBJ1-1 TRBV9 ASSVQDGNTEAF
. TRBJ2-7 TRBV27 ASSFIDRRSYEQY
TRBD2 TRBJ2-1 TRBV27 ASSLSGLAYNEQF
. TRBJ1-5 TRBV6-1 ASEGTQPQH
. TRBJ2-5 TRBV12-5 ASGRGPPGTQY
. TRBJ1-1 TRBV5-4 ASSLQGRTEAF
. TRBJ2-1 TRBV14 ASSQEVVIGEQF
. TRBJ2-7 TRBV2 ASSEYGPPMEQY
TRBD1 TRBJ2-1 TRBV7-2 ASSSRGHRSSYNEQF
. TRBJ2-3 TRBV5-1 ASSLISTDTQY
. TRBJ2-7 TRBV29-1 SVVGGRGGYEQY
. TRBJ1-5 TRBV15 ATSREGGQPQH
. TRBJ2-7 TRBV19 ASSILDGPKWEQY
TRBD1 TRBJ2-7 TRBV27 ASGRDRGYEQY
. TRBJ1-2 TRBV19 ASSFGDGYT
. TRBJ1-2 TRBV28 ASSLRAGRGGYT
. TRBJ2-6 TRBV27 ASRRAGANVLT
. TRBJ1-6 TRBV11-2 ASSLEVRGSPLH
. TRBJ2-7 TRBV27 ASSFGGPTTSYEQY
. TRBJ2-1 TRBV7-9 ASSLLQGSPAGNEQF
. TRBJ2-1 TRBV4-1 ASSPLGNEQF
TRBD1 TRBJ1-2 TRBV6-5 ASSRQGALGYT
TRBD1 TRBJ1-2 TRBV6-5 ASSTLTGGDGYT